This T cell receptor (beta chain) was recovered during a study of Ad26.COV2.S vaccination and SARS-CoV-2 variants. Study overall: Once or twice, 56 days apart, Ad26.COV2.S was delivered intramuscularly. Study observations and caveats: The study found higher spike-specific TCR breadth in vaccine than placebo recipients.

The CDR3 consists of 16 residues. V gave up 5 bases and J gave up 1 base; unmatched junction bases: 7. The germline gives CDR1 SGHRS, CDR2 YFSETQ. Only in-frame clones appear in the TCRdb table, and some are missing; sequencing was by immunoSEQ multiplex PCR. The sample includes roughly 400,000 clones, about nine tenths seen only once; the top ten take about 4.1%. The treatment is: some 20 received Ad26.COV2.S at low or high dose, single or two shots; about 5 received placebo; per-sample allocation not given. Sampling took place 63 days after the first vaccine or placebo injection. Remarks on this clone: Its specificity is not known.

The sequencing here drew on peripheral blood, taken in a trial of Ad26.COV2.S vaccine versus placebo. V and J are TRBV5-1 and TRBJ2-3; 10 nucleotides match TRBD2. This receptor was identified in a person between 18 and 65 years old who received the Ad26.COV2.S COVID-19 vaccine or a placebo. The CDR3: CASSKGTSEGTDTQYF. In DNA, the CDR3 is TGCGCCAGCAGTAAGGGGACTAGCGAGGGCACAGATACGCAGTATTTT.